This passage covers 5 T cell receptor beta chains from one sample sequenced in a study of blood T cell repertoires in COVID-19 (dated by TCRdb to between 2020 and 2021). The library came from the immunoSEQ multiplex PCR assay. The table comes from immuneACCESS by way of TCRdb, which keeps in-frame sequences with V and J called. Part of the clones is missing from these tables; in studies checked, under half for an unresolved V gene and the rest for unknown reasons. The sample yields about 250,000 clones; roughly nine tenths were counted once. The leading ten clones occupy around 3% of the sample. Source material: peripheral blood. These receptors came from a man between 18 and 29 years old with active or convalescent COVID-19.

The chain uses TRBV10-2 and TRBJ1-5, with 7 positions matching TRBD1. The CDR3 contains 16 residues. CDR1 and CDR2 (germline): WSHSY, SAAADI. Trimming removed 7 bases from V and 3 bases from J; junction bases left unmatched: 12. The CDR3 region has the DNA TGCGCCAGCATTTCTCCGGGACAGTGGGACAATCAGCCCCAGCATTTT. Its translation is CASISPGQWDNQPQHF.

The J gene is TRBJ2-3, the V gene TRBV6-2 or TRBV6-3, with a weak D call TRBD1 (6 bases). Germline V gene lookup returns CDR1 MNHEY and CDR2 SVGEGT. With 6 bases removed from V and 1 base from J, the gap between germline ends came to 14 bases. The CDR3 has 15 residues. Written as DNA, the CDR3 is TGTGCCAGCAGCCATCCGGGGACACGCACAGATACGCAGTATTTT. Translating it yields CASSHPGTRTDTQYF.

This clone was recorded only once. The chain couples TRBV6-5 to TRBJ1-1; no clear D gene. From germline, CDR1 is MNHEY and CDR2 SVGAGI. The CDR3 covers 13 residues. With 4 bases removed from V and 0 bases from J, the gap between germline ends came to 6 bases. In DNA, the CDR3 is TGTGCCAGCAGTTTAGTAATGAACACTGAAGCTTTCTTT. Translating gives CASSLVMNTEAFF.

The chain couples TRBV7-9 to TRBJ1-2; weak D call: TRBD1 (6 bases). CDR3 length: 14 residues. The germline gives CDR1 SEHNR, CDR2 FQNEAQ (reference sequence). The V end lost 1 base, the J end lost 7 bases, and 13 bases lay between the germline ends. DNA of the CDR3: TGTGCCAGCAGCTTAGAGGGGGGGCGCGGTGGCTACACCTTC. It specifies CASSLEGGRGGYTF.

The rearrangement links TRBV15 to TRBJ2-7; 9 nucleotides agree with TRBD1. Germline CDR1 reads LNHNV; CDR2 reads YYDKDF (reference sequence). CDR3 length equals 13 residues. V lost 5 bases, J lost 8 bases, and 7 bases stayed unmatched. CDR3 amino acids: CATSRDREYQQYF. For the CDR3, the DNA is TGTGCCACCAGCCGGGACAGGGAGTACCAGCAGTACTTC.